This entry lists 17 T cell receptor beta chains sequenced from one sample in a study of T cell responses to AZD1222 COVID-19 vaccine. Only in-frame clones appear in the TCRdb table, and some are missing; sequencing was by immunoSEQ multiplex PCR. The sample holds roughly 200,000 clones; around 94% are singletons and the top ten take about 1.5%. This material consisted of peripheral blood, taken 28 days after the second dose of the MenACWY control vaccine. These receptors all come from an adult who received the MenACWY meningococcal vaccine as a control.

The V gene is TRBV7-9, the J gene TRBJ2-7; 11 bases align to TRBD2. Looked up from germline, CDR1 is SEHNR and CDR2 is FQNEAQ (reference sequence). The CDR3 sequence is 13 residues long. J lost 5 bases, V lost 3 bases, and 0 bases had no gene match. This CDR3 reads CASSLGLADEQYF. The CDR3 bases are TGTGCCAGCAGCTTGGGACTAGCGGACGAGCAGTACTTC.

This rearrangement joins TRBV28 to TRBJ2-7, with 13 bases matching TRBD2. Germline CDR1 reads MDHEN; CDR2 reads SYDVKM. CDR3 length: 15 residues. The V gene end was trimmed by 1 base and the J gene end by 7 bases; junction bases not matched to a gene: 4. The CDR3 spells CASSLSGLAGVEQYF. Written as DNA, the CDR3 is TGTGCCAGCAGTTTATCCGGACTAGCGGGAGTTGAGCAGTACTTC.

The rearrangement uses TRBV11-2 and TRBJ2-7; D uncertain. CDR3 length: 13 amino acids. From germline, CDR1 is SGHAT and CDR2 FQNNGV. The V and J ends lost 1 base and 4 bases respectively, with 8 bases between them. Here the CDR3 reads CASSLGGSYEQYF. Here the CDR3 DNA reads TGTGCCAGCAGCTTAGGAGGTTCTTACGAGCAGTACTTC.

This chain links TRBV12-3 or TRBV12-4 with TRBJ1-1; 9 nucleotides match TRBD1. Trimming cost V 3 bases and J 10 bases; bases outside gene matches: 6. The CDR3 has 13 residues. The CDR3 here is CASSFTGTGRAFF. The CDR3 DNA follows: TGTGCCAGCAGTTTTACCGGGACAGGGAGAGCTTTCTTT.

The J gene is TRBJ2-1, the V gene TRBV7-8; D is uncertain. The CDR3 has 16 amino acids. Trimming cost V 0 bases and J 3 bases, with 12 bases left between them. Germline loops: CDR1 SGHVS, CDR2 FQNEAQ. CDR3 bases: TGTGCCAGCAGCTTAGCGTCCCCCTCCTACTACAATGAGCAGTTCTTC. As protein: CASSLASPSYYNEQFF.

The V gene is TRBV28, the J gene TRBJ2-2, with 7 bases lining up with TRBD1. The J segment lost 3 bases and the V segment lost 7 bases, leaving 5 bases of the junction unmatched. Germline CDR1 and CDR2: MDHEN and SYDVKM. This CDR3 has 14 residues. CDR3 protein: CASIRDSYTGELFF. DNA for the CDR3: TGTGCCAGCATTAGGGACAGCTACACCGGGGAGCTGTTTTTT.

Only a few counts were recorded for this clone. The chain combines TRBV28 with TRBJ1-2; D perhaps matches TRBD1 (6 bases). V was pared by 5 bases and J by 5 bases, with 12 bases between. The CDR3 runs to 13 residues. Germline V lookup: CDR1 MDHEN, CDR2 SYDVKM. The CDR3: CASSGTGRYGYTF. CDR3 nucleotide sequence: TGTGCCAGCAGTGGTACAGGGAGATATGGCTACACCTTC.

The chain combines TRBV4-1 with TRBJ2-7; TRBD1 might be the D (5 bases). The germline V gene encodes CDR1 MGHRA and CDR2 YSYEKL. With 6 bases removed from V and 1 base from J, the gap between germline ends came to 10 bases. The CDR3 sequence is 13 residues long. Here the CDR3 DNA reads TGCGCCAGCAGAGAGACAGCTTCCTACGAGCAGTACTTC. This gives the protein CASRETASYEQYF.

This sequence joins TRBV28 and TRBJ1-5, with 8 bases lining up with TRBD1. The CDR3 runs to 17 residues. CDR1 and CDR2 from the germline V gene are MDHEN and SYDVKM. V shed 6 bases and J 2 bases; nucleotides not matched to a gene: 12. The CDR3 region is CASSHQPPDRGNQPQHF. The CDR3 region has the DNA TGTGCCAGCAGCCATCAACCCCCGGACAGGGGCAATCAGCCCCAGCATTTT.

This clone was seen a single time. CDR3 DNA sequence: TGTGCCAGCAGCCAAGAGGGGACAGCAAGTAATGAAAAACTGTTTTTT. Amino acids: CASSQEGTASNEKLFF. The chain couples TRBV3-1 (or the pseudogene TRBV3-2) to TRBJ1-4; 7 nucleotides line up with TRBD1. Trimming cost V 0 bases and J 4 bases; bases outside gene matches: 5. The CDR3 is made up of 16 amino acids. Germline CDR1 is LGHDT and CDR2 is YNNKEL (reference sequence).

The CDR3 region is CASSFGQGTLGGYTF. The CDR3 nucleotides are TGTGCCAGCAGCTTTGGCCAGGGGACCTTAGGTGGCTACACCTTC. This chain uses TRBV7-9 with TRBJ1-2; D may be TRBD1 (6 bases). The germline V gene has CDR1 SEHNR and CDR2 FQNEAQ (reference sequence). The CDR3 covers 15 residues. Deletions cut 3 bases from V and 7 bases from J, with 18 bases between.

This sequence joins TRBV5-8 and TRBJ1-2; the match to TRBD1 covers 7 bases. Germline V CDR1 and CDR2: SGHTS, YDEGEE. There are 15 residues in the CDR3. After removal of 4 bases from V and 6 bases from J, the junction contained 12 bases not matched to a gene. The DNA of the CDR3 is TGTGCCAGCAGCCCTTTGCCCCCCGGGACAGATGGCTACACCTTC. Amino acid sequence: CASSPLPPGTDGYTF.

The chain has TRBV30 and TRBJ1-1, with D tentatively TRBD1 (6 bases). Per germline, CDR1 GTSNPN and CDR2 SVGIG (reference sequence). V lost 0 bases and J 0 bases, leaving 11 bases between the germline ends. This CDR3 region has 15 residues. The chain's CDR3 is CAWSVWGGMNTEAFF. The CDR3 bases are TGTGCCTGGAGTGTATGGGGGGGCATGAACACTGAAGCTTTCTTT.

V gene TRBV29-1 combines with J gene TRBJ2-2; D is perhaps TRBD1 (5 bases). V was pared by 4 bases and J by 2 bases, with 11 bases between. This CDR3 has 14 residues. CDR1 and CDR2 (germline): SQVTM, ANQGSEA. In DNA form, the CDR3 reads TGCAGCGTTGTACTGGACAAAAACACCGGGGAGCTGTTTTTT. Its translation is CSVVLDKNTGELFF.

V and J are TRBV19 and TRBJ1-2, with 9 bases identical to TRBD1. The germline CDR1 and CDR2 sequences are LNHDA and SQIVND (reference sequence). The V segment lost 7 bases and the J segment 4 bases; nucleotides outside the gene matches: 7. The CDR3 spans 14 residues. In DNA form, the CDR3 reads TGTGCCAGTACCCCGGGACAGGGATCCTATGGCTACACCTTC. Protein: CASTPGQGSYGYTF.

The genes are TRBV19 and TRBJ1-5; weak D call: TRBD1 (5 bases). Germline CDR1 reads LNHDA; CDR2 reads SQIVND (reference sequence). V gave up 4 bases and J gave up 3 bases, with 13 bases separating them. The CDR3 has 15 residues. The CDR3 nucleotides read TGTGCCAGTAGTAGTCGGGACCTTTCCAATCAGCCCCAGCATTTT. As protein: CASSSRDLSNQPQHF.

The count of this clone is one. J is TRBJ2-1 and V is TRBV7-2; TRBD2 agrees at 7 bases. The germline CDR1 and CDR2 sequences are SGHTA and FQGNSA. CDR3 length equals 18 residues. The trim removed 3 bases at V and 2 bases at J, leaving 13 bases unmatched. The CDR3 loop is CASSLNAQRGPTYNEQFF. CDR3 bases: TGTGCCAGCAGCTTGAACGCACAGCGGGGCCCCACCTACAATGAGCAGTTCTTC.